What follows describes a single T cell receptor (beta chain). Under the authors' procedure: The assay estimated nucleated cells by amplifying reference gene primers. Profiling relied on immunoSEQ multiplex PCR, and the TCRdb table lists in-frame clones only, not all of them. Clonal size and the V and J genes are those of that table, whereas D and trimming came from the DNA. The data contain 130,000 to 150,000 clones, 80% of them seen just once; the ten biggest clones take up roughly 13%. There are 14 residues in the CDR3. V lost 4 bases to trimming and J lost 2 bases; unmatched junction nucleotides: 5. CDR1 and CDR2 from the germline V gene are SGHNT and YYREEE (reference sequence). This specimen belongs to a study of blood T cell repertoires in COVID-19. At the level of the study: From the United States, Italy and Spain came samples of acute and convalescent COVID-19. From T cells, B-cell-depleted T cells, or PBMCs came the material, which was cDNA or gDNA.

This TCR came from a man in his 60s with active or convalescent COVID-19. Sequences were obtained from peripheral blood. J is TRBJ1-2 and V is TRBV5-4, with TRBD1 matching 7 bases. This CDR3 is CASSPGTDNYGYTF. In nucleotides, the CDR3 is TGTGCCAGCAGCCCCGGGACAGACAACTATGGCTACACCTTC.